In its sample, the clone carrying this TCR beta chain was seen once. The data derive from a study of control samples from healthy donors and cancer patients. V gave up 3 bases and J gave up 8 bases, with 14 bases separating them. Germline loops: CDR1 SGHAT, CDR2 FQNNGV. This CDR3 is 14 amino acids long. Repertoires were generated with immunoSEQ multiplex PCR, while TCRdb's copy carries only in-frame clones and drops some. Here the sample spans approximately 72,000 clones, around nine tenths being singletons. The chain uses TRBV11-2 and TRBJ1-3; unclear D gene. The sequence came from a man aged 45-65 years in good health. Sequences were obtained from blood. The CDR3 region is CASSLGSGFDTIYF. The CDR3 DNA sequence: TGTGCCAGCAGCTTGGGGTCGGGGTTCGACACCATATATTTT.